This T cell receptor beta chain was recorded in a study of identical twins. Trimming left V 0 bases short and J 2 bases short, with 9 bases between. The CDR3 sequence is 14 residues long. Germline values: CDR1 SGHRS, CDR2 YFSETQ. In this sample, this clonotype turned up many times. A single record per CDR3 protein comes from TCRdb applying MiXCR to the 5' RACE reads. The sample includes 600,000 to 850,000 distinct CDR3 sequences, about 18% of them seen just once. This same sample was also taken into another study, of T cells expressing NK-cell markers.

The TCR was taken from a woman aged 18 to 35 in good health. The gene calls are TRBV5-1 and TRBJ2-7; weak D call: TRBD2 (6 bases). The specimen was PBMCs. CDR3 bases: TGCGCCAGCAGCTTGGACAGACTAGCCTACGAGCAGTACTTC. Translated, it gives CASSLDRLAYEQYF.